The next 13 T cell receptor beta chains were all read from a single sample in a study of blood T cell repertoires in COVID-19 (TCRdb year 2020). The library relied on the immunoSEQ multiplex PCR assay. The table comes from immuneACCESS by way of TCRdb, which keeps in-frame sequences with V and J called. Part of the clones is missing from these tables; in studies checked, under half for an unresolved V gene and the rest for unknown reasons. The sample contains some 120,000 clones, roughly four fifths of them found a single time. The biggest ten clones account for about 15% of the sample. Sequences were obtained from peripheral blood. The receptor set was obtained from a woman aged 45-60 years with acute or convalescent COVID-19.

The gene calls are TRBV6-1 and TRBJ2-7, with 12 positions matching TRBD2. This CDR3 is 16 amino acids long. Looked up from germline, CDR1 is MNHNS and CDR2 is SASEGT. V lost 3 bases and J lost 2; bases outside the gene matches: 5. CDR3 in DNA: TGTGCCAGCAGTGATTTGCCTAGCGGGGGGGCCTACGAGCAGTACTTC. Protein product: CASSDLPSGGAYEQYF.

The chain uses TRBV3-1 (or the pseudogene TRBV3-2) and TRBJ1-5; D is uncertain. The germline V gene has CDR1 LGHDT and CDR2 YNNKEL (reference sequence). CDR3 size: 14 residues. Trimming cost V 8 bases and J 2 bases, with 13 bases left between them. The CDR3 protein is CASSGGGGNQPQHF. The CDR3, as DNA: TGTGCCAGCTCCGGAGGAGGCGGCAATCAGCCCCAGCATTTT.

The rearrangement links TRBV5-4 to TRBJ2-5; 7 bases fit TRBD2. Losses at the gene ends were 0 bases for V and 5 bases for J; bases not matched to a gene: 10. Germline lookup yields CDR1 SGHNT and CDR2 YYREEE (reference sequence). The CDR3 contains 16 residues. The DNA for the CDR3 is TGTGCCAGCAGCTTGGAACCGGCGGGGGTAGGGGAGACCCAGTACTTC. This gives the protein CASSLEPAGVGETQYF.

The chain uses TRBV21-1 and TRBJ1-2; the D call of TRBD1 is as the table states it, not checked on the DNA. TRBV21-1 is noted as a pseudogene. The CDR3 has 16 residues. Written as DNA, the CDR3 is TGTGCCAGCAGCAAAGGGGACACCTCAGGGGGCAAGGGCTACACCTTC. Protein: CASSKGDTSGGKGYTF.

The J gene is TRBJ1-2, the V gene TRBV5-1; D call uncertain. The germline V gene has CDR1 SGHRS and CDR2 YFSETQ. Trimming took 2 bases from V and 13 from J, leaving 27 bases between them. The CDR3 contains 16 residues. CDR3 DNA sequence: TGCGCCAGCAGCTTTGGGCAGGCCTCGTTCGTACTCGAACGCACCTTC. Amino acid sequence: CASSFGQASFVLERTF.

The chain joins TRBV10-3 to TRBJ1-6; 9 nucleotides align to TRBD1. CDR3 size: 15 residues. Per germline, CDR1 ENHRY and CDR2 SYGVKD. The trim removed 5 bases at V and 5 bases at J, leaving 4 bases unmatched. The CDR3 nucleotides read TGTGCCATCAGTAGAGACAGGGGGGATAATTCACCCCTCCACTTT. It is translated as CAISRDRGDNSPLHF.

The chain employs TRBV6-1 and TRBJ1-2; D is ambiguous. V was shortened by 2 bases and J by 8 bases, with 9 bases between the two germline ends. This CDR3 is 12 amino acids long. Germline V CDR1 and CDR2: MNHNS, SASEGT. The CDR3 DNA sequence: TGTGCCAGCAGTGAAAGCATGGGCGGCTACACCTTC. It encodes CASSESMGGYTF.

The chain employs TRBV6-5 and TRBJ1-1; 10 bases line up with TRBD1. The CDR3 is made up of 12 amino acids. Germline CDR1 MNHEY, CDR2 SVGAGI. V gave up 7 bases and J gave up 7 bases; unmatched junction bases: 3. The CDR3 loop is CASIGQGVEAFF. CDR3 coding DNA: TGTGCCAGCATCGGACAGGGGGTTGAAGCTTTCTTT.

This chain joins TRBV5-8 and TRBJ1-3; 7 positions match TRBD1. The CDR3 contains 14 residues. The V and J ends lost 1 base and 4 bases, in that order; junction bases with no gene match: 2. Looked up from germline, CDR1 is SGHTS and CDR2 is YDEGEE. DNA of the CDR3: TGTGCCAGCAGCTTGAAGGGGGCAGGAAACACCATATATTTT. Translation: CASSLKGAGNTIYF.

This rearrangement joins TRBV3-1 (or the pseudogene TRBV3-2) to TRBJ1-3, with a weak D call TRBD1 (6 bases). The germline V gene encodes CDR1 LGHDT and CDR2 YNNKEL (reference sequence). The V and J ends lost 4 bases and 4 bases respectively, with 11 bases between them. The CDR3 is 14 residues long. CDR3 DNA sequence: TGTGCCAGCAGCCCGGGGGGGCCCGGAAACACCATATATTTT. As protein: CASSPGGPGNTIYF.

This chain joins TRBV18 and TRBJ1-4; weak D call: TRBD1 (6 bases). Germline CDR1 reads KGHSH; CDR2 reads LQKENI. The CDR3 has 18 amino acids. V dropped 3 bases and J dropped 0 bases, with 17 bases sitting between them. CDR3 DNA: TGTGCCAGCTCACCGAGAGGGCAGGGGTTCGCAACTAATGAAAAACTGTTTTTT. Translation: CASSPRGQGFATNEKLFF.

The chain couples TRBV9 to TRBJ2-1, with D maybe TRBD2 (6 bases). In germline, CDR1 is SGDLS, CDR2 YYNGEE. V was pared by 3 bases and J by 0 bases, with 10 bases between. The CDR3 sequence is 15 residues long. CDR3 loop: CASSGDSSSYNEQFF. CDR3 nucleotide sequence: TGTGCCAGCAGCGGGGACTCGAGCTCCTACAATGAGCAGTTCTTC. The full variable domain, completed using reference TRBV9 and TRBJ2-1, is DSGVTQTPKHLITATGQRVTLRCSPRSGDLSVYWYQQSLDQGLQFLIQYYNGEERAKGNILERFSAQQFPDLHSELNLSSLELGDSALYFCASSGDSSSYNEQFFGPGTRLTVL.

The chain has TRBV27 and TRBJ2-1, with TRBD2 matching over 10 bases. The V segment lost 6 bases and the J segment 4 bases; nucleotides outside the gene matches: 18. CDR3 length: 19 amino acids. Germline assignment: CDR1 MNHEY and CDR2 SMNVEV (reference sequence). The CDR3, as DNA: TGTGCCAGCAGGGAGGGGAGGGTAGCGGGGGGCCGACGGTACAATGAGCAGTTCTTC. The encoded protein is CASREGRVAGGRRYNEQFF.